This TCR beta chain was captured in a study of tumor-infiltrating lymphocytes in primary liver carcinoma. Study conclusions and caveats: Compared with tumor region pairs, tumor-adjacent and tumor-blood pairs overlapped less.

Details on this clonotype: Its target is unknown.

The blood RNA (from unsorted whole blood) was obtained, and germline DNA was also extracted. The authors collected four milliliters of peripheral blood before surgery. cDNA specific to TCR beta was made from 500 to 650 ng of total RNA, with a constant-region primer employed for priming. Sequencing libraries for TCR beta derived from three nested multiplex PCR rounds that used slightly modified ARM-PCR. Use of TRBV1-TRBV30 forward primers with a C-beta reverse primer characterized the first two PCR rounds, which lasted about 10 cycles each. MiXCR, run by TCRdb on the multiplex PCR reads, gives a single entry per CDR3 protein. The profile shows about 310,000 distinct CDR3 sequences, 58% of them singletons. The length of the CDR3 is 15 residues. V dropped 4 bases and J dropped 4; count of bases not matched to a gene: 10. Germline V CDR1 and CDR2: SGHRS, YFSETQ.

The receptor comes from a woman aged 30 to 39 with primary liver carcinoma and hepatitis B virus infection. The chain links TRBV5-1 to TRBJ2-5; TRBD1 aligns across 7 bases. The sequencing input was peripheral blood. The CDR3 DNA follows: TGCGCCAGCAGCACGACAGGGATCAGCTCAGAGACCCAGTACTTC. Its protein product is CASSTTGISSETQYF.